Detailed here is one T cell receptor (beta chain). The trim removed 7 bases at V and 5 bases at J, leaving 7 bases unmatched. This CDR3 spans 13 amino acids. CDR1 and CDR2 (germline): ENHRY, SYGVKD. The data were obtained in a study of patients and donors after allogeneic stem cell transplantation. TCRdb processed the RT-PCR reads anew with MiXCR; each CDR3 protein has one entry. The table records about 88,000 distinct CDR3 sequences, approximately 49% of them present only once. The sample was blood, either unsorted or a sorted T cell fraction (not recorded which). This TCR derives from a human donor who was either an allogeneic HSCT recipient or a stem cell or donor lymphocyte infusion donor (not recorded which). It is not recorded whose cells these are; they may come from a transplant donor. V gene TRBV10-3 combines with J gene TRBJ1-1; 7 bases fit TRBD1. The CDR3 sequence: CAINRRGETEAFF. The CDR3 nucleotides are TGTGCCATCAATCGCAGGGGGGAAACTGAAGCTTTCTTT.